This TCR beta chain stems from a study of type 1 regulatory T cells (TCRdb year 2021). With respect to the entire study: The study characterized an in vitro protocol that generated a Tr1-enriched, alloantigen-specific CD4 T cell product named T-allo10. T-allo10 was under clinical evaluation in patients with hematological malignancies receiving allogeneic hematopoietic stem cell transplantation.

These reads were obtained on an Illumina MiSeq. TCRdb's own reprocessing of the public reads used fastp at Q25 and MiXCR and kept productive beta chains. Identical CDR3 protein sequences are pooled into one entry, listed with their most common genes and DNA. Recorded for this sample are about 71,000 distinct CDR3 sequences; less than 25% of them occurred a single time. The ten largest account for around 8.1% of the sample. As concerns this clonotype: Its binding antigen is unknown. It has no much larger one-base neighbor in the sample; base qualities were not kept.

General findings and caveats noted by the study authors: Tr1 cells showed a more restricted TCR repertoire than non-Tr1 cells, which the study interpreted as alloantigen-induced clonal expansion.

In the germline V gene (reference sequence), CDR1 corresponds to MNHNY and CDR2 to SVGAGI. Trimming leaves V shorter by 2 bases and J shorter by 4 bases, with the junction holding 11 bases beyond the gene matches. Reading from cysteine to phenylalanine, the CDR3 counts 17 amino acids. Of all the DNA, just the CDR3 is kept, 51 bases in frame from base 1. This TCR came from a human donor in good health. The source material was cultured type 1 regulatory T (Tr1) cells, either the whole culture or a sorted fraction (not recorded which). The label giving this sample's cell subset or site can be read as: type 1 regulatory T cells sorted from the T-allo10 product. Recombination linked TRBV6-6 to TRBJ2-1; a stretch of 7 junction bases matches TRBD2. CDR3 reads: CASSYGGSATKYNEQFF. The sequenced DNA is TGTGCCAGCAGTTACGGCGGGAGCGCGACAAAATACAATGAGCAGTTCTTC.